What follows are 25 T cell receptor beta chains derived from one specimen sequenced in a study of cytomegalovirus exposure and HLA in healthy donors. This PCR relied on a set of 60 Vbeta primers and 13 Jbeta primers. Method: immunoSEQ multiplex PCR; TCRdb's copy keeps in-frame clones and lacks some. The repertoire includes almost 200,000 clones, roughly 79% of them detected once, and 1.5% to 2% sits in the top ten. Source material: PBMCs. The source of these receptors is a man younger than 45 in good health and CMV-seronegative.

The genes are TRBV6-5 and TRBJ2-7, with TRBD1 identical over 8 bases. Unmatched junction bases numbered 10, after V lost 6 bases and J lost 6 bases. The CDR3 length is 14 residues. From germline, CDR1 is MNHEY and CDR2 SVGAGI. CDR3 in amino acids: CASRADRGRGEQYF. The CDR3 DNA sequence: TGTGCCAGCAGAGCCGACAGGGGTAGAGGCGAGCAGTACTTC.

The CDR3 region has the DNA TGCGCCAGCAGCGCGCGGGACAGAGGGACAAACACCATATATTTT. It is translated as CASSARDRGTNTIYF. This chain connects TRBV5-1 to TRBJ1-3, with 7 bases aligning to TRBD1. The ends lost 4 bases at V and 6 bases at J; junction bases unmatched: 10. This CDR3 has 15 residues. The germline V gene encodes CDR1 SGHRS and CDR2 YFSETQ.

V gene TRBV2 combines with J gene TRBJ2-7; 9 nucleotides align to TRBD2. The germline CDR1 and CDR2 sequences are SNHLY and FYNNEI. This CDR3 region has 14 residues. The V gene end was trimmed by 4 bases and the J gene end by 5 bases; junction bases not matched to a gene: 6. The CDR3 region has the DNA TGTGCCAGCAGTGGTGTAGCGGGAGAGAACGAGCAGTACTTC. Its translation: CASSGVAGENEQYF. Filled out from reference TRBV2 and TRBJ2-7, the complete variable domain reads EPEVTQTPSHQVTQMGQEVILRCVPISNHLYFYWYRQILGQKVEFLVSFYNNEISEKSEIFDDQFSVERPDGSNFTLKIRSTKLEDSAMYFCASSGVAGENEQYFGPGTRLTVT.

The chain carries TRBV5-6 and TRBJ1-1, with 10 bases identical to TRBD1. V lost 4 bases to trimming and J lost 5 bases; unmatched junction nucleotides: 8. CDR1 SGHDT and CDR2 YYEEEE come from the germline V gene. The CDR3 covers 15 residues. The chain's CDR3 is CASSLDRGPYTEAFF. CDR3 nucleotide sequence: TGTGCCAGCAGCCTCGACAGGGGGCCCTATACTGAAGCTTTCTTT. Full variable domain (remainder filled in from reference TRBV5-6 and TRBJ1-1): DAGVTQSPTHLIKTRGQQVTLRCSPKSGHDTVSWYQQALGQGPQFIFQYYEEEERQRGNFPDRFSGHQFPNYSSELNVNALLLGDSALYLCASSLDRGPYTEAFFGQGTRLTVV.

The chain joins TRBV21-1 to TRBJ1-6. TRBV21-1 is a listed pseudogene. The CDR3 spans 16 residues. DNA for the CDR3: TGTGCCAGCAGCAGGTGGTTGGGTGTACTAGGTTCACCCCTCCACTTT. Translating it yields CASSRWLGVLGSPLHF.

This clone was seen a few times. This rearrangement joins TRBV6-1 to TRBJ2-7; no clear D gene. Trimming took off 1 base at V and 4 bases at J, with 26 bases between the two ends. The CDR3 length is 19 residues. Germline V gene sequence: CDR1 MNHNS, CDR2 SASEGT. The CDR3 sequence: CASSEGPPGKQRRQYEQYF. DNA for the CDR3: TGTGCCAGCAGTGAAGGACCCCCCGGTAAACAACGCCGACAATACGAGCAGTACTTC.

V gene TRBV6-5 combines with J gene TRBJ1-2; 9 positions match TRBD1. Germline V gene sequence: CDR1 MNHEY, CDR2 SVGAGI. The CDR3 is 13 amino acids. V lost 2 bases to trimming and J lost 6 bases; unmatched junction nucleotides: 1. CDR3: CASSYGTGNGYTF. The CDR3 DNA sequence: TGTGCCAGCAGTTACGGGACAGGGAATGGCTACACCTTC.

This rearrangement joins TRBV6-6 to TRBJ1-1, with a weak D call TRBD1 (5 bases). CDR3 length: 12 amino acids. The germline V gene has CDR1 MNHNY and CDR2 SVGAGI (reference sequence). V was trimmed by 6 bases and J by 4 bases, leaving 9 bases between them. Here the CDR3 reads CASSQQATEAFF. CDR3 nucleotides: TGTGCCAGCAGCCAACAGGCCACTGAAGCTTTCTTT.

This rearrangement joins TRBV18 to TRBJ1-1; a possible D gene is TRBD1 (5 bases). The CDR3 runs 15 residues. Germline V gene lookup returns CDR1 KGHSH and CDR2 LQKENI. Trimming left V 3 bases short and J 5 bases short, with 16 bases between. The CDR3 bases are TGTGCCAGCTCACCTTCAGGAGCCGCAGGGACTGAAGCTTTCTTT. Translated, it gives CASSPSGAAGTEAFF. Variable domain in full (rest from reference TRBV18 and TRBJ1-1): NAGVMQNPRHLVRRRGQEARLRCSPMKGHSHVYWYRQLPEEGLKFMVYLQKENIIDESGMPKERFSAEFPKEGPSILRIQQVVRGDSAAYFCASSPSGAAGTEAFFGQGTRLTVV.

The rearrangement links TRBV15 to TRBJ2-1; 7 nucleotides match TRBD1. J lost 5 bases, V lost 3 bases, and 7 bases had no gene match. CDR1 is LNHNV, CDR2 YYDKDF, per germline (reference sequence). The CDR3 is 15 residues long. CDR3 nucleotide sequence: TGTGCCACCAGCAGGACCGGGACAGTCGACAATGAGCAGTTCTTC. Its translation: CATSRTGTVDNEQFF. Full variable domain (outside the CDR3, taken from reference TRBV15 and TRBJ2-1): DAMVIQNPRYQVTQFGKPVTLSCSQTLNHNVMYWYQQKSSQAPKLLFHYYDKDFNNEADTPDNFQSRRPNTSFCFLDIRSPGLGDTAMYLCATSRTGTVDNEQFFGPGTRLTVL.

DNA of the CDR3: TGTGCCAGCAGTGGTTTTACAGGCCTGGCAGATACGCAGTATTTT. This codes for CASSGFTGLADTQYF. The gene calls are TRBV2 and TRBJ2-3; TRBD1 might be the D (5 bases). V gave up 4 bases and J gave up 4 bases, with 15 bases separating them. This CDR3 comprises 15 residues. From germline, CDR1 is SNHLY and CDR2 FYNNEI.

The V call is TRBV28, the J call TRBJ1-2; TRBD1 aligns across 7 bases. CDR3 length: 14 amino acids. V lost 2 bases, J lost 4 bases, and 4 bases stayed unmatched. Germline V gene sequence: CDR1 MDHEN, CDR2 SYDVKM. The CDR3, as DNA: TGTGCCAGCAGTTTAGGGACAGATCGCTATGGCTACACCTTC. Protein sequence: CASSLGTDRYGYTF.

The CDR3 spells CSVLFGTEAFF. For the CDR3, the DNA is TGCAGCGTTCTATTTGGCACTGAAGCTTTCTTT. The chain carries TRBV29-1 and TRBJ1-1; no clear D. This CDR3 is 11 amino acids long. With 5 bases removed from V and 4 bases from J, the gap between germline ends came to 8 bases. CDR1 is SQVTM, CDR2 ANQGSEA, per germline.

The chain recombines TRBV5-1 with TRBJ2-1, with 10 bases identical to TRBD2. Germline V gene data show CDR1 as SGHRS and CDR2 as YFSETQ. The CDR3 runs to 15 residues. V trimming: 8 bases; J trimming: 8 bases; junction bases outside the gene matches: 13. The CDR3 loop reads CASEREGRNLDEQFF. The CDR3 DNA follows: TGCGCCAGTGAGCGGGAGGGCCGTAACTTGGATGAGCAGTTCTTC.

The chain uses TRBV27 and TRBJ2-5; TRBD1 aligns across 9 bases. Germline values: CDR1 MNHEY, CDR2 SMNVEV (reference sequence). This CDR3 spans 16 amino acids. The ends lost 5 bases at V and 0 bases at J; junction bases unmatched: 7. The CDR3 DNA is TGTGCCAGCAGTACCGGGACAGGGATGTACCAAGAGACCCAGTACTTC. Translating it yields CASSTGTGMYQETQYF.

This sequence joins TRBV29-1 and TRBJ2-5; no firm D call. The germline CDR1 and CDR2 sequences are SQVTM and ANQGSEA. This CDR3 contains 12 residues. V was shortened by 0 bases and J by 2 bases, with 4 bases between the two germline ends. The CDR3 nucleotides read TGCAGCGTTGAAGACCGGCAAGAGACCCAGTACTTC. It yields the protein CSVEDRQETQYF.

V usage is TRBV15 and J usage is TRBJ1-6; D is perhaps TRBD1 (6 bases). Trimming stripped 3 bases from V and 9 bases from J, with 15 bases between. The CDR3 sequence is 15 residues long. Germline V lookup: CDR1 LNHNV, CDR2 YYDKDF (reference sequence). For the CDR3, the DNA is TGTGCCACCAGCAGGGACCCTGGACAGACTTCACCCCTCCACTTT. It specifies CATSRDPGQTSPLHF.

The V call is TRBV7-9, the J call TRBJ2-2; weak D call: TRBD1 (6 bases). Germline V gives CDR1 SEHNR, CDR2 FQNEAQ (reference sequence). The V end was cut by 5 bases, the J end by 7 bases, with 17 bases between. The CDR3 consists of 15 residues. The CDR3 nucleotides read TGTGCCAGCAGCCAAAAGAGGACAGCCGGCGGGGAGCTGTTTTTT. It codes for CASSQKRTAGGELFF.

This clone turned up a few times. This chain joins TRBV30 and TRBJ1-6, with a weak D call TRBD1 (6 bases). The CDR3 covers 15 residues. V was trimmed by 5 bases and J by 5 bases, leaving 16 bases between them. Germline lookup yields CDR1 GTSNPN and CDR2 SVGIG (reference sequence). Here the CDR3 DNA reads TGTGCCTGGCGAGAACAGGGCATCCATAATTCACCCCTCCACTTT. Translation gives CAWREQGIHNSPLHF.

J is TRBJ2-3 and V is TRBV2; TRBD2 matches 8 bases. The CDR3 consists of 16 residues. Germline CDR1 and CDR2: SNHLY and FYNNEI. The ends lost 6 bases at V and 2 bases at J; junction bases unmatched: 10. The CDR3 loop is CASRGGGAGATDTQYF. The DNA for the CDR3 is TGTGCCAGCAGGGGAGGTGGAGCGGGGGCCACAGATACGCAGTATTTT.

This chain joins TRBV30 and TRBJ2-3; 9 bases agree with TRBD1. J lost 6 bases, V lost 4 bases, and 8 bases had no gene match. Germline V gene lookup returns CDR1 GTSNPN and CDR2 SVGIG (reference sequence). The CDR3 is made up of 14 amino acids. CDR3 nucleotide sequence: TGTGCCTGGAATGACAGGGGGGGCCCTGATACGCAGTATTTT. As protein: CAWNDRGGPDTQYF.

This chain links TRBV19 with TRBJ1-1, with 7 bases that match TRBD1. J was trimmed by 3 bases and V by 1 base; bases with no gene match: 5. Germline CDR1 reads LNHDA; CDR2 reads SQIVND (reference sequence). The CDR3 totals 15 residues. This CDR3 is CASSIGGTADTEAFF. The CDR3 DNA reads TGTGCCAGTAGTATAGGGGGGACAGCGGACACTGAAGCTTTCTTT.

This sequence joins TRBV7-3 and TRBJ1-5; D unclear. Deletions cut 4 bases from V and 7 bases from J, with 11 bases between. The germline V gene has CDR1 SGHTA and CDR2 FQGTGA. This CDR3 has 13 residues. CDR3 DNA sequence: TGTGCCAGCAGCTCGCTCGCGGGGCAGCCCCAGCATTTT. This codes for CASSSLAGQPQHF.

The chain combines TRBV28 with TRBJ1-2; 9 nucleotides align to TRBD1. Germline-derived CDR1 and CDR2 are MDHEN and SYDVKM. V dropped 5 bases and J dropped 8; count of bases not matched to a gene: 6. This CDR3 spans 13 amino acids. The CDR3 protein is CASSLQGAWGYTF. CDR3 bases: TGTGCCAGCAGTCTACAGGGGGCTTGGGGCTACACCTTC.

The chain links TRBV28 to TRBJ1-4, with no clear D. Germline CDR1 and CDR2: MDHEN and SYDVKM. Trimming pared 5 bases from V and 5 bases from J, leaving 18 bases between. The CDR3 runs to 16 residues. The CDR3 DNA reads as TGTGCCAGCAGTCTGTCCCGGGATATCAAGAATGAAAAACTGTTTTTT. As protein: CASSLSRDIKNEKLFF.